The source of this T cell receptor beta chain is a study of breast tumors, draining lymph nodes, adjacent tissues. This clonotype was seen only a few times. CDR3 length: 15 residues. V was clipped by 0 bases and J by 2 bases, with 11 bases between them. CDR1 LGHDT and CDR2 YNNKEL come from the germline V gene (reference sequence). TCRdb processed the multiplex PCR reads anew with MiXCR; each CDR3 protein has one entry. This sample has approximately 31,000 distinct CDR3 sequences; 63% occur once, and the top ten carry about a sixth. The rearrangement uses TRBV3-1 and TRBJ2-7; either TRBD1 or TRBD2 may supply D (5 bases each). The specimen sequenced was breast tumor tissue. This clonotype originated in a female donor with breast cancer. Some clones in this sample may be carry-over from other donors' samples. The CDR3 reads CASSQEGWGPYEQYF. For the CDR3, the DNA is TGTGCCAGCAGCCAAGAGGGCTGGGGACCCTACGAGCAGTACTTC.